Listed here are 10 T cell receptor beta chains from one sample, sequenced in a study of cytomegalovirus exposure and HLA in healthy donors. In the PCR, 60 Vbeta and 13 Jbeta primers were used. Using immunoSEQ multiplex PCR, the repertoire was profiled, and TCRdb retains in-frame clones only, with some absent. In the table there are 150,000 to 200,000 clones, about 80% of which are singletons. The sequenced sample was PBMCs. Source of these receptors: a female donor in good health and CMV-seronegative.

This clone was recorded once. This sequence joins TRBV7-9 and TRBJ2-2; 9 bases are shared with TRBD2. Germline CDR1 SEHNR, CDR2 FQNEAQ (reference sequence). This CDR3 contains 17 residues. Germline trimming cut 7 bases from V and 6 bases from J; bases unmatched to any gene: 15. The chain's CDR3 is CASTSQAGTSFPGELFF. The CDR3 nucleotides are TGTGCCAGCACCAGCCAGGCAGGGACTAGCTTTCCCGGGGAGCTGTTTTTT.

Only a few counts were recorded for this clone. The chain has TRBV18 and TRBJ2-5; D possibly corresponds to TRBD1 (6 bases). Germline values: CDR1 KGHSH, CDR2 LQKENI. Trimming stripped 3 bases from V and 6 bases from J, with 14 bases between. CDR3 length equals 14 residues. The CDR3 protein is CASSPTGSPKTQYF. DNA of the CDR3: TGTGCCAGCTCACCGACAGGATCCCCAAAGACCCAGTACTTC. Using reference TRBV18 and TRBJ2-5 for the parts outside the CDR3, the full variable domain is NAGVMQNPRHLVRRRGQEARLRCSPMKGHSHVYWYRQLPEEGLKFMVYLQKENIIDESGMPKERFSAEFPKEGPSILRIQQVVRGDSAAYFCASSPTGSPKTQYFGPGTRLLVL.

The sample holds a few counts of this clone. This rearrangement joins TRBV27 to TRBJ2-7; TRBD1 agrees at 7 bases. V lost 5 bases and J lost 2; bases outside the gene matches: 6. The germline CDR1 and CDR2 sequences are MNHEY and SMNVEV (reference sequence). CDR3 length: 14 residues. The CDR3 loop is CASSPWDSPYEQYF. Here the CDR3 DNA reads TGTGCCAGCAGTCCTTGGGACAGCCCCTACGAGCAGTACTTC.

The chain joins TRBV7-3 to TRBJ2-7; possible D gene TRBD1, 5 bases. The CDR3 contains 15 residues. Germline assignment: CDR1 SGHTA and CDR2 FQGTGA. Trimming shortened V by 2 bases and J by 0 bases, and 11 bases separated the two germline ends. The CDR3: CASSLQGHSSYEQYF. The DNA for the CDR3 is TGTGCCAGCAGCTTACAGGGCCATAGCTCCTACGAGCAGTACTTC.

The chain combines TRBV6-6 with TRBJ2-2; possible D gene TRBD1, 6 bases. This CDR3 spans 14 amino acids. CDR1 and CDR2 (germline): MNHNY, SVGAGI (reference sequence). Between the trimmed V and J ends, which lost 8 bases and 4 bases, there was a span of 14 bases. CDR3 sequence (DNA): TGTGCCAGCGGATGGGGGCCGCCCACCGGGGAGCTGTTTTTT. Residues: CASGWGPPTGELFF.

This chain connects TRBV6-5 to TRBJ2-7, with a weak D call TRBD1 (5 bases). The V gene's germline CDR1 is MNHEY and CDR2 SVGAGI. The germline V and J ends were trimmed by 5 bases and 2 bases, with 10 bases remaining between them. The CDR3 runs 13 residues. CDR3 bases: TGTGCCAGCAGTGACAGTTCTCCCTACGAGCAGTACTTC. Translated: CASSDSSPYEQYF.

Notes on this clone: Other DNA sequences within the sample encode an identical CDR3. The V call is TRBV15, the J call TRBJ1-1, with TRBD1 as a possible D gene (5 bases). The CDR3 length is 12 residues. Germline values: CDR1 LNHNV, CDR2 YYDKDF (reference sequence). The V gene lost 3 bases and the J gene lost 5 bases, with 7 bases spanning the gap. For the CDR3, the DNA is TGTGCCACCAGCAGGGGGGGGACTGAAGCTTTCTTT. Translation gives CATSRGGTEAFF.

The chain joins TRBV6-1 to TRBJ2-5; D perhaps matches TRBD1 (5 bases). Trimming removed 7 bases from V and 5 bases from J, with 14 bases in between. This CDR3 region has 13 residues. Germline V lookup: CDR1 MNHNS, CDR2 SASEGT. CDR3 in DNA: TGTGCCAGCACAGGGCTTTCAGGGGAGACCCAGTACTTC. Translated: CASTGLSGETQYF.

The chain uses TRBV13 and TRBJ1-1; D is unclear. The CDR3 extends over 14 amino acids. Germline CDR1 PRHDT, CDR2 FYEKMQ (reference sequence). V shed 0 bases and J shed 1 base, with 6 bases lying between them. The CDR3 loop is CASSLGFGNTEAFF. CDR3 nucleotides: TGTGCCAGCAGCTTAGGGTTCGGGAACACTGAAGCTTTCTTT.

The chain recombines TRBV5-6 with TRBJ1-1, with 9 nucleotides matching TRBD1. Trimming removed 4 bases from V and 3 bases from J; junction bases left unmatched: 7. The length of the CDR3 is 15 residues. CDR1 is SGHDT and CDR2 is YYEEEE in the germline V gene. As DNA, the CDR3 is TGTGCCAGCAGCCCCGGAGGGACAGGGTACACTGAAGCTTTCTTT. This encodes CASSPGGTGYTEAFF. Variable domain in full (rest from reference TRBV5-6 and TRBJ1-1): DAGVTQSPTHLIKTRGQQVTLRCSPKSGHDTVSWYQQALGQGPQFIFQYYEEEERQRGNFPDRFSGHQFPNYSSELNVNALLLGDSALYLCASSPGGTGYTEAFFGQGTRLTVV.